Following are 6 T cell receptor beta chains from one sample sequenced in a study of spatial heterogeneity in lung cancer. Time point indicated: sample taken at primary tumor resection. TCRdb passed the 5' RACE reads through MiXCR, listing each CDR3 protein once. The table shows some 40,000 distinct CDR3 sequences, with 3.1% occurring only once. The sample was normal lung tissue next to the tumor, taken at surgery. These receptors all stem from a male donor with early-stage non-small cell lung cancer.

This clonotype came up many times. The chain employs TRBV14 and TRBJ1-1, with D perhaps matching TRBD1 (5 bases). V gave up 2 bases and J gave up 1 base, with 5 bases separating them. CDR3 size: 13 residues. Germline CDR1 reads SGHDN; CDR2 reads FVKESK. DNA for the CDR3: TGTGCCAGCAGCCAACAGGGGAACACTGAAGCTTTCTTT. Its translation is CASSQQGNTEAFF.

This clonotype was seen at least ten times. The V gene is TRBV4-2, the J gene TRBJ2-1; 8 bases line up with TRBD2. V dropped 1 base and J dropped 6; count of bases not matched to a gene: 8. Germline-derived CDR1 and CDR2 are LGHNA and YNFKEQ. There are 16 residues in the CDR3. CDR3 sequence: CASSQVSGGGGNEQFF. CDR3 bases: TGTGCCAGCAGCCAAGTAAGCGGGGGAGGAGGCAATGAGCAGTTCTTC.

This clonotype was counted many times. J is TRBJ2-1 and V is TRBV7-6; 9 bases are a match to TRBD1. J was trimmed by 3 bases and V by 2 bases; bases with no gene match: 2. The CDR3 is 15 residues long. Germline V gene lookup returns CDR1 SGHVS and CDR2 FNYEAQ. DNA of the CDR3: TGTGCCAGCAGCTTATTGGGACAGGGCTACAATGAGCAGTTCTTC. Translation: CASSLLGQGYNEQFF.

At least ten counts were recorded for this clonotype. V and J are TRBV10-1 and TRBJ2-7, with D tentatively TRBD1 (5 bases). Germline-derived CDR1 and CDR2 are WNHNN and SYGVQD (reference sequence). This CDR3 spans 14 amino acids. Trimming removed 10 bases at V and 2 bases at J, with 18 bases between. The CDR3 sequence is CANDSQGITYEQYF. In DNA form, the CDR3 reads TGCGCCAACGACAGCCAGGGAATTACCTACGAGCAGTACTTC.

The sample holds many counts of this clonotype. The V and J genes are TRBV2 and TRBJ2-2, with TRBD2 matching 9 bases. V shed 10 bases and J 0 bases; nucleotides not matched to a gene: 6. Germline V gene sequence: CDR1 SNHLY, CDR2 FYNNEI. The CDR3 is made up of 15 amino acids. The CDR3 protein is CATVAGVTNTGELFF. CDR3 in DNA: TGTGCCACCGTAGCGGGAGTTACGAACACCGGGGAGCTGTTTTTT.

This clonotype appeared many times. The V gene is TRBV5-1, the J gene TRBJ1-4; D gene ambiguous. The CDR3 has 13 residues. V lost 3 bases and J lost 4, with 7 bases in between. Germline loops: CDR1 SGHRS, CDR2 YFSETQ. The CDR3 loop reads CASSSGINEKLFF. CDR3 nucleotide sequence: TGCGCCAGCAGCTCGGGAATTAATGAAAAACTGTTTTTT.